Below are 25 T cell receptor beta chains sequenced from a single sample in a study of blood T cell repertoires in COVID-19 (dated by TCRdb to 2018 to 2020). Library construction relied on the immunoSEQ multiplex PCR assay. In TCRdb, the immuneACCESS table is reduced to in-frame sequences with V and J assigned. These tables do not hold every clone; where another copy was compared, an unresolved V gene accounts for under half, and the others remain unexplained. Present in this sample are over 200,000 clones, 84% of which were seen just once. The ten largest clones represent around a sixth of the sample. Specimen: peripheral blood. The receptors stem from a woman older than 75 with active or convalescent COVID-19.

The V call is TRBV3-1 (or the pseudogene TRBV3-2), the J call TRBJ2-3; 9 positions agree with TRBD2. The V and J ends lost 4 bases and 3 bases, in that order; junction bases with no gene match: 8. Germline V gives CDR1 LGHDT, CDR2 YNNKEL (reference sequence). The CDR3 is made up of 16 amino acids. CDR3 loop: CASSPGLAWVTDTQYF. CDR3 nucleotide sequence: TGTGCCAGCAGCCCAGGACTAGCGTGGGTGACAGATACGCAGTATTTT.

V usage is TRBV7-2 and J usage is TRBJ2-2; 11 bases are shared with TRBD2. V lost 3 bases to trimming and J lost 0 bases; unmatched junction nucleotides: 9. CDR3 size: 19 residues. The germline CDR1 and CDR2 sequences are SGHTA and FQGNSA. CDR3 DNA: TGTGCCAGCAGCTTCACACTAGCGGGAGTGTTTCCGAACACCGGGGAGCTGTTTTTT. Its protein is CASSFTLAGVFPNTGELFF.

This clone was counted a few times. This chain links TRBV4-3 with TRBJ2-4; 8 positions match TRBD2. The V gene's germline CDR1 is LGHNA and CDR2 YSLEER. This CDR3 region has 17 residues. With 0 bases clipped from V and 2 bases from J, the junction kept 6 bases outside the gene matches. This chain's CDR3 is CASSQDNSGTSKNIQYF. CDR3 in DNA: TGCGCCAGCAGCCAAGATAATAGCGGGACATCCAAAAACATTCAGTACTTC.

This chain links TRBV28 with TRBJ1-2; TRBD1 aligns across 10 bases. The CDR3 loop spans 15 amino acids. J lost 8 bases, V lost 5 bases, and 11 bases had no gene match. Per germline, CDR1 MDHEN and CDR2 SYDVKM. The CDR3 here is CASSITGTGAGGYTF. CDR3 nucleotide sequence: TGTGCCAGCAGTATAACCGGGACAGGGGCTGGCGGCTACACCTTC.

The J gene is TRBJ1-6, the V gene TRBV30; TRBD1 agrees at 7 bases. V trimming: 3 bases; J trimming: 9 bases; junction bases outside the gene matches: 14. The CDR3 spans 16 residues. CDR1 is GTSNPN, CDR2 SVGIG, per germline (reference sequence). The chain's CDR3 is CAWSHRRGRVGSPLHF. The CDR3, as DNA: TGTGCCTGGAGCCATAGGAGGGGGCGAGTTGGTTCACCCCTCCACTTT.

The V gene is TRBV5-5, the J gene TRBJ2-2, with a tentative D call TRBD1 (5 bases). CDR3 size: 16 residues. The ends were cut back, 4 bases at V and 0 bases at J, with 13 bases in the middle. The germline gives CDR1 SGHKS, CDR2 YYEKEE (reference sequence). CDR3 nucleotides: TGTGCCAGCAGCCCCAGGGAACCCGCGAACACCGGGGAGCTGTTTTTT. It is translated as CASSPREPANTGELFF.

The chain has TRBV7-2 and TRBJ1-2; the match to TRBD1 covers 7 bases. The V gene's germline CDR1 is SGHTA and CDR2 FQGNSA. The CDR3 sequence is 14 residues long. Trimming took 6 bases from V and 5 from J; bases not matched to a gene: 9. The CDR3 DNA reads as TGTGCCAGCAGTAATGGGGGGACAGTTTATGGCTACACCTTC. It encodes CASSNGGTVYGYTF.

This chain connects TRBV11-3 to TRBJ2-2; 8 positions agree with TRBD1. This CDR3 has 15 residues. Unmatched junction bases numbered 2, after V lost 1 base and J lost 4 bases. Germline-derived CDR1 and CDR2 are SGHNT and YENEEA. The CDR3 nucleotides read TGTGCCAGCAGCTTAGGTGGACAGGGCACCGGGGAGCTGTTTTTT. As protein: CASSLGGQGTGELFF.

V usage is TRBV12-5 and J usage is TRBJ1-4, with 10 bases identical to TRBD1. CDR3 length: 15 amino acids. Trimming took 1 base from V and 5 from J; bases not matched to a gene: 1. Germline V gene sequence: CDR1 LGHNT, CDR2 FRNRAP. CDR3 region: CASGLGGQGNEKLFF. The CDR3 DNA follows: TGTGCTAGTGGTTTGGGGGGACAGGGGAATGAAAAACTGTTTTTT.

This clone was observed a handful of times. V usage is TRBV11-2 and J usage is TRBJ1-3; 7 nucleotides agree with TRBD1. Per the germline V gene, CDR1 is SGHAT and CDR2 is FQNNGV. V trimming: 4 bases; J trimming: 2 bases; junction bases outside the gene matches: 5. The CDR3 loop spans 15 amino acids. The CDR3 protein is CASSSTGRTGNTIYF. CDR3 nucleotide sequence: TGTGCCAGCAGCTCGACAGGGAGGACTGGAAACACCATATATTTT. The full variable domain, in which reference TRBV11-2 and TRBJ1-3 provide the parts outside the CDR3, is EAGVAQSPRYKIIEKRQSVAFWCNPISGHATLYWYQQILGQGPKLLIQFQNNGVVDDSQLPKDRFSAERLKGVDSTLKIQPAKLEDSAVYLCASSSTGRTGNTIYFGEGSWLTVV.

Comment on this clone: Different DNA sequences within this sample yield the same CDR3. The V and J genes are TRBV2 and TRBJ2-2; TRBD2 is a possible D gene (6 bases). The germline V gene has CDR1 SNHLY and CDR2 FYNNEI. V shed 3 bases and J shed 2 bases, with 10 bases lying between them. This CDR3 is 15 amino acids long. The CDR3: CASSDRGTNTGELFF. Here the CDR3 DNA reads TGTGCCAGCAGTGACCGAGGGACTAACACCGGGGAGCTGTTTTTT.

The V gene is TRBV7-9, the J gene TRBJ1-5, with D possibly being TRBD1 (5 bases). This CDR3 has 17 amino acids. The V gene lost 1 base and the J gene lost 5 bases, with 18 bases spanning the gap. Germline-derived CDR1 and CDR2 are SEHNR and FQNEAQ (reference sequence). CDR3 residues: CASSLGTAGDYDQPQHF. The CDR3 DNA reads as TGTGCCAGCAGCTTAGGGACCGCGGGGGATTACGATCAGCCCCAGCATTTT.

The CDR3 protein is CATSDQTRQGPDTQYF. The CDR3 DNA is TGTGCCACCAGTGACCAAACTCGACAGGGCCCAGATACGCAGTATTTT. V is TRBV24-1 and J is TRBJ2-3; 7 bases align to TRBD1. The CDR3 is made up of 16 amino acids. The junction had 10 bases not matched to a gene; V was cut back by 4 bases and J by 4 bases. Germline V gives CDR1 KGHDR, CDR2 SFDVKD.

The chain carries TRBV5-4 and TRBJ1-2; TRBD1 is a possible D gene (5 bases). Per the germline V gene, CDR1 is SGHNT and CDR2 is YYREEE (reference sequence). The ends were cut back, 0 bases at V and 6 bases at J, with 15 bases in the middle. CDR3 length: 15 amino acids. The CDR3 loop reads CASSLAVGGADGYTF. CDR3 bases: TGTGCCAGCAGCTTGGCCGTCGGAGGGGCGGATGGCTACACCTTC.

The genes are TRBV27 and TRBJ1-6; D gene unclear. Germline V gene sequence: CDR1 MNHEY, CDR2 SMNVEV (reference sequence). The CDR3 runs 12 residues. Trimming removed 3 bases from V and 7 bases from J, with 4 bases in between. The CDR3, as DNA: TGTGCCAGCAGTTTCCTAAATTCACCCCTCCACTTT. It codes for CASSFLNSPLHF.

V is TRBV28 and J is TRBJ2-5, with 10 bases that match TRBD1. Per the germline V gene, CDR1 is MDHEN and CDR2 is SYDVKM. The CDR3 is made up of 14 amino acids. Unmatched junction bases numbered 3, after V lost 5 bases and J lost 3 bases. As DNA, the CDR3 is TGTGCCAGCAGTACGACAGGGGGCAAAGAGACCCAGTACTTC. It is translated as CASSTTGGKETQYF.

This clone was seen a handful of times. This chain uses TRBV6-5 with TRBJ2-2; 8 bases align to TRBD1. The CDR3 is made up of 16 amino acids. Germline CDR1 reads MNHEY; CDR2 reads SVGAGI. Germline trimming cut 2 bases from V and 1 base from J; bases unmatched to any gene: 3. DNA of the CDR3: TGTGCCAGCAGTTACGGGACAGGATTGAACACCGGGGAGCTGTTTTTT. Protein: CASSYGTGLNTGELFF.

The chain combines TRBV15 with TRBJ1-4, with D perhaps TRBD1 (6 bases). Looked up from germline, CDR1 is LNHNV and CDR2 is YYDKDF (reference sequence). This CDR3 contains 15 residues. V lost 1 base, J lost 8 bases, and 14 bases lay in between. The CDR3 protein is CATSRAGGAGEKLFF. In DNA form, the CDR3 reads TGTGCCACCAGCAGAGCGGGGGGGGCTGGGGAAAAACTGTTTTTT.

The gene calls are TRBV28 and TRBJ2-7, with 9 nucleotides matching TRBD1. CDR1 and CDR2 (germline): MDHEN, SYDVKM. Trimming cost V 7 bases and J 3 bases; bases outside gene matches: 7. The CDR3 has 14 amino acids. The CDR3 region has the DNA TGTGCCAGCATTCGGGACAGGGACCTCTACGAGCAGTACTTC. Residues: CASIRDRDLYEQYF.

This chain links TRBV7-3 with TRBJ1-6; D is unclear. From germline, CDR1 is SGHTA and CDR2 FQGTGA. Trimming took off 5 bases at V and 6 bases at J, with 11 bases between the two ends. The length of the CDR3 is 14 residues. CDR3 bases: TGTGCCAGCAGCCTTGGACTGGGTAATTCACCCCTCCACTTT. Translated, it gives CASSLGLGNSPLHF. Full variable domain (rest looked up from reference TRBV7-3 and TRBJ1-6): GAGVSQTPSNKVTEKGKYVELRCDPISGHTALYWYRQSLGQGPEFLIYFQGTGAADDSGLPNDRFFAVRPEGSVSTLKIQRTERGDSAVYLCASSLGLGNSPLHFGNGTRLTVT.

There are a few counts of this clone. The J gene is TRBJ2-7, the V gene TRBV6-6; TRBD2 agrees at 8 bases. V dropped 2 bases and J dropped 1; count of bases not matched to a gene: 7. Germline loops: CDR1 MNHNY, CDR2 SVGAGI (reference sequence). The CDR3 loop spans 16 amino acids. The CDR3 loop reads CASSYASGGLSYEQYF. In DNA, the CDR3 is TGTGCCAGCAGTTACGCCAGCGGGGGCCTTTCCTACGAGCAGTACTTC.

The gene calls are TRBV10-1 and TRBJ2-5; the match to TRBD1 covers 8 bases. The CDR3 is made up of 12 amino acids. Germline V CDR1 and CDR2: WNHNN, SYGVQD (reference sequence). The V segment lost 10 bases and the J segment 5 bases; nucleotides outside the gene matches: 6. This CDR3 is CATRTGWETQYF. The CDR3 nucleotides are TGCGCCACCCGGACAGGGTGGGAGACCCAGTACTTC.

The CDR3 DNA is TGCAGCGTGGCGGGGACAGGGGGATTTGGGGCCAACGTCCTGACTTTC. Translation: CSVAGTGGFGANVLTF. The J gene is TRBJ2-6, the V gene TRBV29-1; 11 bases agree with TRBD1. Germline V gene sequence: CDR1 SQVTM, CDR2 ANQGSEA. The CDR3 is 16 amino acids. V lost 6 bases to trimming and J lost 3 bases; unmatched junction nucleotides: 7.

This rearrangement joins TRBV2 to TRBJ2-7; D perhaps matches TRBD2 (6 bases). CDR3 size: 14 residues. The V gene's germline CDR1 is SNHLY and CDR2 FYNNEI. The V end lost 4 bases, the J end lost 5 bases, and 15 bases lay between the germline ends. Written as DNA, the CDR3 is TGTGCCAGCAGTGTTAGCGGCAGTTTTCACGAGCAGTACTTC. Translating it yields CASSVSGSFHEQYF.

This clone was counted once. The genes are TRBV19 and TRBJ1-5; D perhaps matches TRBD1 (6 bases). CDR1 is LNHDA, CDR2 SQIVND, per germline (reference sequence). This CDR3 has 14 residues. With 5 bases removed from V and 2 bases from J, the gap between germline ends came to 10 bases. The CDR3 spells CASSREGGNQPQHF. The CDR3, as DNA: TGTGCCAGTAGTCGAGAGGGGGGCAATCAGCCCCAGCATTTT.